The clone carrying this TCR beta chain was observed a few times. This entry comes from a study of blood T cells in healthy people across ages. The V and J ends lost 7 bases and 2 bases respectively, with 14 bases between them. CDR3 length equals 14 residues. Germline V gene data show CDR1 as PRHDT and CDR2 as FYEKMQ (reference sequence). A second PCR of roughly 7 to 11 cycles used a sample-barcoded 5' primer and a J-beta primer mix. TCRdb passed the 5' RACE reads through MiXCR, listing each CDR3 protein once. The table lists roughly 930,000 distinct CDR3 sequences, around 49% of them singletons. The rearrangement links TRBV13 to TRBJ2-5; D call uncertain. The receptor was isolated from a man aged 25 to 40 in good health. Sequencing input: blood. CDR3 coding DNA: TGTGCCAGCACCAATGCCGACAAACAAGAGACCCAGTACTTC. This codes for CASTNADKQETQYF. The full variable domain, completed using reference TRBV13 and TRBJ2-5, is AAGVIQSPRHLIKEKRETATLKCYPIPRHDTVYWYQQGPGQDPQFLISFYEKMQSDKGSIPDRFSAQQFSDYHSELNMSSLELGDSALYFCASTNADKQETQYFGPGTRLLVL.